These T cell receptor beta chains were read from a single sample in a study of tumor and adjacent non-tumor tissue in lung cancer. TCRdb reprocessed the multiplex PCR reads via MiXCR and lists one record per CDR3 protein. The sample has more than 95,000 distinct CDR3 sequences, 60% to 70% seen once. The specimen was lung tumor tissue. These receptors were collected from a man aged 30-40 years with non-small cell lung cancer. The CDR3 runs from the conserved cysteine through the conserved F or W. A D gene is named only where the DNA matches it firmly. Size tells how often a clone was seen (once, few, many) or the class of an expanded clone, and some rows leave it out.

NA TRBJ2-1 few TRBV24-1 CATSDSTTSHSYNEQFF TGTGCCACCAGTGATTCTACGACTAGTCACTCCTACAATGAGCAGTTCTTC
TRBD2 TRBJ2-1 many TRBV12-3/TRBV12-4 CASSHRTSGENEQFF TGTGCCAGCAGTCACCGGACTAGCGGGGAAAATGAGCAGTTCTTC
TRBD2 TRBJ2-1 NA TRBV7-8 CASRYTSGGGNEQFF TGTGCCAGCAGATACACTAGCGGGGGTGGGAATGAGCAGTTCTTC
NA TRBJ2-7 many TRBV12-3/TRBV12-4 CASRGWLTYEQYF TGTGCCAGCAGAGGTTGGCTAACCTACGAGCAGTACTTC
NA TRBJ1-1 NA TRBV13 CASSLWWENTEAIF TGTGCCAGCAGCTTATGGTGGGAGAACACTGAAGCTATCTTT
NA TRBJ1-1 many TRBV6-6 CASRHIDRRDTEAFF TGTGCCAGCAGACACATCGACAGGCGGGACACTGAAGCTTTCTTT
NA TRBJ1-4 NA TRBV6-2/TRBV6-3 CAISYRRNEKLFF TGTGCCATCAGTTACCGGAGGAATGAAAAGCTGTTTTTT
NA TRBJ1-2 NA TRBV30 CAWSVPGGGYTF TGTGCCTGGAGTGTACCCGGGGGGGGCTACACCTTC
NA TRBJ2-7 NA TRBV29-1 CSVGHDSYEQYF TGCAGCGTTGGACATGACTCCTACGAGCAGTACTTC
NA TRBJ2-7 NA TRBV6-5 CASSYSGIPPYEQYF TGTGCCAGCAGTTATTCCGGGATACCTCCCTACGAGCAGTACTTC
NA TRBJ2-2 NA TRBV29-1 CSVVKATGELFF TGCAGCGTTGTCAAGGCCACAGGGGAGCTGTTTTTT